This passage covers 6 T cell receptor beta chains from one sample sequenced in a study of T-cell memory formation after mild COVID-19. TCRdb passed the 5' RACE reads through MiXCR, listing each CDR3 protein once. This sample has 350,000 to 500,000 distinct CDR3 sequences, with 23% found just once. Sequencing input: PBMCs or a T cell subset sorted from them (not recorded which). The receptors here all came from an adult woman who had mild COVID-19 (a few samples of this study predate the infection). Cell type and time point are not known.

The chain joins TRBV6-2 or TRBV6-3 to TRBJ2-7; no clear D. CDR1 is MNHEY and CDR2 is SVGEGT in the germline V gene. The CDR3 spans 13 residues. V lost 8 bases and J 3 bases, leaving 14 bases between the germline ends. This CDR3 is CASSWPQNYEQYF. Here the CDR3 DNA reads TGTGCCAGCTCTTGGCCCCAGAACTACGAGCAGTACTTC.

This clonotype has just a few counts. The chain couples TRBV12-3 or TRBV12-4 to TRBJ1-6, with 7 bases matching TRBD1. The J segment lost 7 bases and the V segment lost 5 bases, leaving 5 bases of the junction unmatched. CDR3 length: 14 amino acids. The DNA of the CDR3 is TGTGCCAGCAGTGTTACAGGGGCGAATTCACCCCTCCACTTT. Encoded protein: CASSVTGANSPLHF.

The chain recombines TRBV20-1 with TRBJ2-3; a possible D gene is TRBD2 (6 bases). V was shortened by 3 bases and J by 1 base, with 14 bases between the two germline ends. Germline V gene lookup returns CDR1 DFQATT and CDR2 SNEGSKA (reference sequence). The CDR3 covers 15 residues. For the CDR3, the DNA is TGCAGTGCTAGTGAGAAATCTAGCGGCACAGATACGCAGTATTTT. Protein sequence: CSASEKSSGTDTQYF.

The rearrangement uses TRBV12-2 and TRBJ1-1; TRBD1, the D gene given by the table, was not confirmed from the DNA. TRBV12-2 is recorded as a pseudogene. The CDR3 extends over 13 amino acids. Here the CDR3 DNA reads TGTGCAAGTCGGCCGACAGGGATGACTGAAGCTTTCTTT. Residues: CASRPTGMTEAFF.

This clonotype was detected only a few times. The genes are TRBV6-5 and TRBJ1-3; D uncertain. V was shortened by 2 bases and J by 0 bases, with 8 bases between the two germline ends. CDR1 MNHEY and CDR2 SVGAGI come from the germline V gene. This CDR3 is 15 amino acids long. The CDR3 DNA reads as TGTGCCAGCAGTTACACGGCCAGCTCTGGAAACACCATATATTTT. This codes for CASSYTASSGNTIYF.

This chain uses TRBV7-6 with TRBJ2-1; D possibly corresponds to TRBD2 (6 bases). V was trimmed by 3 bases and J by 5 bases, leaving 11 bases between them. The CDR3 runs to 14 residues. Germline-derived CDR1 and CDR2 are SGHVS and FNYEAQ. The CDR3 DNA reads TGTGCCAGCAGCTTCGGGAGCGGAAACAATGAGCAGTTCTTC. Its translation: CASSFGSGNNEQFF.